This T cell receptor beta chain was recovered during a study of T cells in Graves' hyperthyroidism and ophthalmopathy. Overall study: At initial diagnosis, before any treatment had begun, peripheral blood was obtained. Whole-study findings and limits: The majority of expanded thyroid clonotypes above 0.001 also appeared in blood.

Amplified TCR beta CDR3 regions derived from RNA transcripts. With the HTBI primer set, the TCR CDR3 went through a first round of RT-PCR. TCRdb reprocessed the multiplex PCR reads via MiXCR and lists one record per CDR3 protein. The sample yields more than 600,000 distinct CDR3 sequences, 15% to 20% seen once. This clonotype appeared a few times. No antigen is known for it. The specimen was blood. This TCR came from a man aged 18 to 30 with Graves' hyperthyroidism.

In nucleotides, the CDR3 is TGTGCCAGCAGCTTAATAGAAGCCGGGGAGCTGTTTTTT. It specifies CASSLIEAGELFF. The chain is built from TRBV7-8 and TRBJ2-2, with no clear D. Trimming removed 2 bases at V and 6 bases at J, with 7 bases between. CDR1 and CDR2 (germline): SGHVS, FQNEAQ. The CDR3 is made up of 13 amino acids.